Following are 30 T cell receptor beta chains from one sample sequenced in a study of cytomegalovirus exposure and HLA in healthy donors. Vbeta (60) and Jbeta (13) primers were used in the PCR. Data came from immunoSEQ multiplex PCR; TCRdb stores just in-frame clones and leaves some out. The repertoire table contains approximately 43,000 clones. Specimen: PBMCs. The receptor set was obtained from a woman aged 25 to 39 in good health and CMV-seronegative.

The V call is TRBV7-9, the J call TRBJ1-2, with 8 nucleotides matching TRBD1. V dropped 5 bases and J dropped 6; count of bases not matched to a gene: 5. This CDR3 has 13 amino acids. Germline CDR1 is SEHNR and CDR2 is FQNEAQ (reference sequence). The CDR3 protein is CASSVTTGDGYTF. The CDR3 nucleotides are TGTGCCAGCAGCGTAACGACAGGGGATGGCTACACCTTC.

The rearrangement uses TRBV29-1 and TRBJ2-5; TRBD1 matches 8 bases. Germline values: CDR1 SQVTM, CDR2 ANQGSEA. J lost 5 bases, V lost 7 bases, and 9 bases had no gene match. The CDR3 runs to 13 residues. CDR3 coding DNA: TGCAGCGCTAGGTCAGGGGGCGAGGAGACCCAGTACTTC. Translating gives CSARSGGEETQYF.

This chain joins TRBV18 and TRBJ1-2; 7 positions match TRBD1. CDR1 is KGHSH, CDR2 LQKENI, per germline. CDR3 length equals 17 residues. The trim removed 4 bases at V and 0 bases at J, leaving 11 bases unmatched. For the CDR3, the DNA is TGTGCCAGCTCACACGGACAGGACTTTGGACCTAACTATGGCTACACCTTC. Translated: CASSHGQDFGPNYGYTF.

CDR3 nucleotide sequence: TGTGCCAGCAGCCCGTATAGCGGGACCGGGGAGCTGTTTTTT. Protein sequence: CASSPYSGTGELFF. The V and J genes are TRBV7-6 and TRBJ2-2; 7 bases fit TRBD2. V was pared by 5 bases and J by 5 bases, with 5 bases of the junction left unmatched. CDR1 is SGHVS, CDR2 FNYEAQ, per germline. The CDR3 is 14 residues long.

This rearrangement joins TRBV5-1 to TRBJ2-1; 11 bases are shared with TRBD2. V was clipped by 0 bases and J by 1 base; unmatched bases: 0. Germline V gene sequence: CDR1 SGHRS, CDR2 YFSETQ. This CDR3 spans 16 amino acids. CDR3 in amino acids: CASSLGLAGSYNEQFF. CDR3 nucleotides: TGCGCCAGCAGCTTGGGACTAGCGGGATCCTACAATGAGCAGTTCTTC.

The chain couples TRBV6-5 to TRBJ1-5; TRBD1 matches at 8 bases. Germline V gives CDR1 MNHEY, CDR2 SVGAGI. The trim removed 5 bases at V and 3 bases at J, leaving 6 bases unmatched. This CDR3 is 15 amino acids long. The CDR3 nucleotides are TGTGCCAGCAGTGCGGACAGGGCTAACAATCAGCCCCAGCATTTT. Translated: CASSADRANNQPQHF.

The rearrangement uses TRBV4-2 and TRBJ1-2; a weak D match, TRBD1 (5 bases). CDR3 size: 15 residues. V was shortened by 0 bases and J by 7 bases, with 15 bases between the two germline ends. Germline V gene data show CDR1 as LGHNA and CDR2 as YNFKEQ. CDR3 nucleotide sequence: TGTGCCAGCAGCCAAGATCCTAACATTAGGGGTGGCTACACCTTC. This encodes CASSQDPNIRGGYTF.

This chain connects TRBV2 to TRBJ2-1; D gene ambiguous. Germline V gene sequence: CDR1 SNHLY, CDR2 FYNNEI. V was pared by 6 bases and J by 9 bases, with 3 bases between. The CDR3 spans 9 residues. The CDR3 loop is CASSFEQFF. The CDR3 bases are TGTGCCAGCAGCTTTGAGCAGTTCTTC.

The CDR3 DNA follows: TGTGCCAGTAGTATCCGGGGGATGGGCTATGGCTACACCTTC. Protein: CASSIRGMGYGYTF. This chain connects TRBV19 to TRBJ1-2; D perhaps matches TRBD1 (5 bases). The ends were cut back, 3 bases at V and 4 bases at J, with 12 bases in the middle. Germline V gene lookup returns CDR1 LNHDA and CDR2 SQIVND (reference sequence). The CDR3 covers 14 residues.

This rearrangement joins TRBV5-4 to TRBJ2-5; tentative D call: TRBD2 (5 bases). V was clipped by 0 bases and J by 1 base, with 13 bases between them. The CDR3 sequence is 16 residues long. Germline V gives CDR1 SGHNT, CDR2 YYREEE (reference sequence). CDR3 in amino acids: CASSLGGPHSQETQYF. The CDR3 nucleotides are TGTGCCAGCAGCTTGGGAGGGCCCCATAGCCAAGAGACCCAGTACTTC.

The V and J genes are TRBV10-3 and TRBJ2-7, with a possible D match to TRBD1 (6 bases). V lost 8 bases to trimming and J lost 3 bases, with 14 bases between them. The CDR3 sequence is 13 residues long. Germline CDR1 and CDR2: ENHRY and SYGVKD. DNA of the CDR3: TGTGCCATCCGGCAGGTAGGGGGCTACGAGCAGTACTTC. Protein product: CAIRQVGGYEQYF.

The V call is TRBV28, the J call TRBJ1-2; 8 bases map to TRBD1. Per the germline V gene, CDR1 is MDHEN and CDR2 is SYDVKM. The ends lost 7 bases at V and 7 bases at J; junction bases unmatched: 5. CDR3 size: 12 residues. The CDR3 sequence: CASTLTGVGYTF. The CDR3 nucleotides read TGTGCCAGCACGTTGACAGGGGTTGGCTACACCTTC.

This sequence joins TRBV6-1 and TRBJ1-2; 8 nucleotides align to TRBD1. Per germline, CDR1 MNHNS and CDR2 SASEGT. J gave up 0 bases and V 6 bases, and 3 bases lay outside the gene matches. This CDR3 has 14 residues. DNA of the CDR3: TGTGCCAGCAGCAGGACAGGGCCTAACTATGGCTACACCTTC. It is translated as CASSRTGPNYGYTF.

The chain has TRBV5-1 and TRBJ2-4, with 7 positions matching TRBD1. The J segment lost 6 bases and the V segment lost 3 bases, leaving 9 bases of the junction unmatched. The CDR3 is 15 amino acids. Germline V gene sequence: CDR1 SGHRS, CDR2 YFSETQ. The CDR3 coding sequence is TGCGCCAGCAGCTACGGCGGACAGGAGGTAAACATTCAGTACTTC. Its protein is CASSYGGQEVNIQYF. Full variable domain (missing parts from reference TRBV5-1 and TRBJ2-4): KAGVTQTPRYLIKTRGQQVTLSCSPISGHRSVSWYQQTPGQGLQFLFEYFSETQRNKGNFPGRFSGRQFSNSRSEMNVSTLELGDSALYLCASSYGGQEVNIQYFGAGTRLSVL.

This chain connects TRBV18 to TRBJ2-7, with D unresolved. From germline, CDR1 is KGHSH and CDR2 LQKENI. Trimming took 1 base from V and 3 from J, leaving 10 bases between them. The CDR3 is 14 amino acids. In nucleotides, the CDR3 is TGTGCCAGCTCACCACGTGCAGGAAGCTACGAGCAGTACTTC. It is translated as CASSPRAGSYEQYF.

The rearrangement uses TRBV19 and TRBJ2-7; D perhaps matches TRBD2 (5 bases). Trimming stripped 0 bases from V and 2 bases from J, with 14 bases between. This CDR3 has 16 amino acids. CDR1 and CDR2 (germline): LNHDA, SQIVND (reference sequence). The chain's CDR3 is CASSIEVGWRAYEQYF. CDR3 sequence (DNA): TGTGCCAGTAGTATAGAGGTTGGTTGGCGGGCCTACGAGCAGTACTTC.

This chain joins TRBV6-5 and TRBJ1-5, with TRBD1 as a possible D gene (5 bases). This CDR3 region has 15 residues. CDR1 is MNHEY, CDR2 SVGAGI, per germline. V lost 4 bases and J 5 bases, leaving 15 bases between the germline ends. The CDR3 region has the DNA TGTGCCAGCAGTTCGGGAGGGGCTAACGATCAGCCCCAGCATTTT. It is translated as CASSSGGANDQPQHF.

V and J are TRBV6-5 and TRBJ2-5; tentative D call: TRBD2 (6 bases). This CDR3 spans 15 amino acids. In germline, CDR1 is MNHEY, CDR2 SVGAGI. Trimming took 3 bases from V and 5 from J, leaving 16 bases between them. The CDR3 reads CASSYSSSGDETQYF. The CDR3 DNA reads TGTGCCAGCAGTTATTCCTCCTCGGGGGACGAGACCCAGTACTTC.

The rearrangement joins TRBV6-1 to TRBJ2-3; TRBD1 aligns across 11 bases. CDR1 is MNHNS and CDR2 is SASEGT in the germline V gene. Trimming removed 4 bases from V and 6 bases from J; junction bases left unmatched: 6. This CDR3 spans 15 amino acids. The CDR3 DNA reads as TGTGCCAGCAGTGCGGACAGGGGGCGATACGATACGCAGTATTTT. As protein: CASSADRGRYDTQYF.

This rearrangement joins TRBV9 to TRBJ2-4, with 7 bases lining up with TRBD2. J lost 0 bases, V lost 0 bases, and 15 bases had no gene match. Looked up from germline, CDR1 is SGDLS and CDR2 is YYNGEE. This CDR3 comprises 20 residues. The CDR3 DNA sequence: TGTGCCAGCAGCGTAGATGGGGGAGGGCCGGTTTCCCTAGCCAAAAACATTCAGTACTTC. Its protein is CASSVDGGGPVSLAKNIQYF.

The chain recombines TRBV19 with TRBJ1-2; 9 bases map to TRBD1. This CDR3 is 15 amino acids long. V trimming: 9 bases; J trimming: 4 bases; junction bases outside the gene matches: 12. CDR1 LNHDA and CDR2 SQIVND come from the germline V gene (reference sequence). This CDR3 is CASCPGTGTIYGYTF. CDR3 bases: TGTGCCAGCTGTCCCGGGACAGGGACTATCTATGGCTACACCTTC.

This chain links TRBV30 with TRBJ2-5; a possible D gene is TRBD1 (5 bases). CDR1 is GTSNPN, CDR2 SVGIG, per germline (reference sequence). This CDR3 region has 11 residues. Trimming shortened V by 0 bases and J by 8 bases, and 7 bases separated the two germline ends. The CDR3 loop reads CAWSVGQTQYF. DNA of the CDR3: TGTGCCTGGAGTGTAGGACAAACCCAGTACTTC. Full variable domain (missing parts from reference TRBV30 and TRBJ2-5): SQTIHQWPATLVQPVGSPLSLECTVEGTSNPNLYWYRQAAGRGLQLLFYSVGIGQISSEVPQNLSASRPQDRQFILSSKKLLLSDSGFYLCAWSVGQTQYFGPGTRLLVL.

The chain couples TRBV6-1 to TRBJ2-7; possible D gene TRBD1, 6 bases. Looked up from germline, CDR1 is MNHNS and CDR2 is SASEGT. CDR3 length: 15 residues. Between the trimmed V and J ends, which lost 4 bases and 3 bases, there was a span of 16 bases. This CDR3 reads CASSGSRDNNYEQYF. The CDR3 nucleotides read TGTGCCAGCAGTGGGTCCCGGGACAACAACTACGAGCAGTACTTC.

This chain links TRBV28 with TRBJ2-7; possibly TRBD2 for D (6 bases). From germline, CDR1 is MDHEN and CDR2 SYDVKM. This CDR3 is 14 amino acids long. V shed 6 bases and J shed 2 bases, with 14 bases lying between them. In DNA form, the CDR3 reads TGTGCCAGCAGGGGGGGAGATAGGGCCTACGAGCAGTACTTC. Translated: CASRGGDRAYEQYF.

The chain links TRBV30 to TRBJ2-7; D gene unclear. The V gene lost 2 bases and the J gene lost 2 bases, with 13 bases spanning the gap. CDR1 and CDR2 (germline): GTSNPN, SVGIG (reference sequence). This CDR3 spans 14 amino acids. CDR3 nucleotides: TGTGCCTGGAGTACGCAGGATGCCGCCTACGAGCAGTACTTC. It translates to CAWSTQDAAYEQYF.

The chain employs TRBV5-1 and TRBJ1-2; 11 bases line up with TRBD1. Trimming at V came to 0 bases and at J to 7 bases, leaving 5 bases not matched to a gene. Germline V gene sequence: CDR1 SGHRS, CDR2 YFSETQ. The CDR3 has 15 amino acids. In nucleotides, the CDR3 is TGCGCCAGCAGCTTGGAAGGACAGGGGGCTGGTGGCTACACCTTC. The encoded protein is CASSLEGQGAGGYTF.

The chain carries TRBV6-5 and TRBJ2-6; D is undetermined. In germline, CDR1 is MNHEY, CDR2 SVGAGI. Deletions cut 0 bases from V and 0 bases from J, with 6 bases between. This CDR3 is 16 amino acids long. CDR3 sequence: CASSYSLVSGANVLTF. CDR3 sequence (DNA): TGTGCCAGCAGTTACTCCCTAGTCTCTGGGGCCAACGTCCTGACTTTC.

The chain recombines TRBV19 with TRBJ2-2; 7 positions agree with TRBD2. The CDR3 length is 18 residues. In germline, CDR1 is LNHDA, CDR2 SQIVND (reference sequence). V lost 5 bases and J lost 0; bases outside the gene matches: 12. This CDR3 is CASSRVPTGGANTGELFF. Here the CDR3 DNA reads TGTGCCAGTAGTCGAGTGCCGACGGGGGGAGCGAACACCGGGGAGCTGTTTTTT.

The CDR3 loop is CASSDPFYGYTF. Written as DNA, the CDR3 is TGTGCCAGCAGTGACCCCTTCTATGGCTACACCTTC. The chain couples TRBV25-1 to TRBJ1-2; D is unclear. The CDR3 covers 12 residues. Germline-derived CDR1 and CDR2 are MGHDK and SYGVNS. Trimming took 3 bases from V and 4 from J, leaving 6 bases between them.

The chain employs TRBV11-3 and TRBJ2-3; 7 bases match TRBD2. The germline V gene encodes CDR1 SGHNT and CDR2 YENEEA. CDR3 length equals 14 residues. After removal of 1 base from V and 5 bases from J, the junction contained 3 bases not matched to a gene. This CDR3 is CASSLAGEGDTQYF. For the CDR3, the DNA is TGTGCCAGCAGCTTAGCGGGGGAGGGAGATACGCAGTATTTT.